Following are 30 T cell receptor beta chains from one sample sequenced in a study of blood T cells in healthy people across ages. Combining a sample-barcoded 5' primer with a J-beta primer mix, a second PCR ran for roughly 7 to 11 cycles. TCRdb reprocessed the 5' RACE reads via MiXCR and lists one record per CDR3 protein. The sample lists more than 900,000 distinct CDR3 sequences; just under 30% were seen once. The sample was also reused in another study, on T cells of mothers and their children.

The sample taken for sequencing was blood. These receptors all stem from a woman aged 40 to 50 in good health.

Remarks on this clonotype: Since a much larger clone is just one base distant, this may be a read error. The V and J genes are TRBV28 and TRBJ2-5; 9 positions match TRBD1. The DNA end is a closer match to TRBJ2-7, so the J assignment may be wrong. CDR3 size: 12 residues. Germline-derived CDR1 and CDR2 are MDHEN and SYDVKM. Here the CDR3 DNA reads TGTACCAGCTGGGACAGGGTCCACGAGCAGTACTTC. Its protein product is CTSWDRVHEQYF.

Points on this clonotype: One junction end does not reproduce the germline sequence, and a read error may be involved. The chain carries TRBV7-3 and TRBJ1-2, with TRBD1 matching 9 bases. The germline CDR1 and CDR2 sequences are SGHTA and FQGTGA. This CDR3 is 15 amino acids long. The chain's CDR3 is CASSVTGGVGYGYTF. Written as DNA, the CDR3 is TGTGCCAGCAGCGTAACAGGGGGCGTCGGCTATGGCTACACCTTC.

With regard to this clonotype: Its ends do not fully match the called genes, so a read error is possible. The chain couples TRBV6-2 or TRBV6-3 to TRBJ2-1; a weak D match, TRBD2 (5 bases). CDR1 and CDR2 (germline): MNHEY, SVGEGT. The CDR3 is 16 residues long. CDR3 nucleotide sequence: TGTGCCGGCAGTTACGGGTTGGGGAGTGTCGGCAATGAGCAGTTCTTC. Translating it yields CAGSYGLGSVGNEQFF.

Ten or more counts support this clonotype. The rearrangement links TRBV28 to TRBJ2-4; 7 bases match TRBD1. The trim removed 6 bases at V and 1 base at J, leaving 0 bases unmatched. The CDR3 covers 13 residues. CDR1 is MDHEN and CDR2 is SYDVKM in the germline V gene. The CDR3 loop reads CASRQGAKNIQYF. The CDR3 DNA reads as TGTGCCAGCAGACAGGGGGCCAAAAACATTCAGTACTTC.

The genes are TRBV3-1 and TRBJ1-1; D unclear. There are 14 residues in the CDR3. The germline CDR1 and CDR2 sequences are LGHDT and YNNKEL (reference sequence). V gave up 0 bases and J gave up 5 bases, with 10 bases separating them. CDR3 nucleotides: TGTGCCAGCAGCCAAGACGCCCTGGGGACTGAAGCTTTCTTT. Amino acids: CASSQDALGTEAFF.

This clonotype was picked up a small number of times. The chain carries TRBV28 and TRBJ2-3; 10 nucleotides align to TRBD1. CDR1 and CDR2 from the germline V gene are MDHEN and SYDVKM. Losses at the gene ends were 3 bases for V and 7 bases for J; bases not matched to a gene: 10. The CDR3 is 16 amino acids. The CDR3 bases are TGTGCCAGCAGTTTGAGGGGTGGGACAGGGGCGTATACGCAGTATTTT. Translating it yields CASSLRGGTGAYTQYF.

This clonotype was observed a handful of times. The chain joins TRBV5-1 to TRBJ2-7; 10 nucleotides agree with TRBD1. J lost 5 bases, V lost 0 bases, and 5 bases had no gene match. CDR1 is SGHRS, CDR2 YFSETQ, per germline. The CDR3 is 15 residues long. In DNA, the CDR3 is TGCGCCAGCAGCTTGGCCGGGACAGGGGTGCACGAGCAGTACTTC. This gives the protein CASSLAGTGVHEQYF.

For this clonotype: An end of the junction differs from the germline gene, which may be a read error. This chain uses TRBV5-4 with TRBJ2-1; D is uncertain. The CDR3 sequence is 15 residues long. Germline V CDR1 and CDR2: SGHNT, YYREEE (reference sequence). The CDR3 coding sequence is TGTGCCGGCAGCTTTTTACAGACGCCCTACAATGAGCAGTTCTTC. It codes for CAGSFLQTPYNEQFF.

This clonotype appeared a few times. The chain links TRBV4-3 to TRBJ1-1; D may be TRBD1 (5 bases). Trimming left V 4 bases short and J 6 bases short, with 18 bases between. Germline V gives CDR1 LGHNA, CDR2 YSLEER. The CDR3 runs to 15 residues. CDR3 DNA: TGCGCCAGCAGCCCCGGGGGTGGAGGGAGTTCTGAAGCTTTCTTT. Translated, it gives CASSPGGGGSSEAFF.

The V and J genes are TRBV7-2 and TRBJ2-1, with a weak D call TRBD1 (6 bases). This CDR3 spans 15 amino acids. The V and J ends lost 0 bases and 8 bases respectively, with 14 bases between them. Germline CDR1 SGHTA, CDR2 FQGNSA. The CDR3 coding sequence is TGTGCCAGCAGCTTAGCTGCAGGGGTTTATGATGAGCAGTTCTTC. This sequence encodes CASSLAAGVYDEQFF.

This chain links TRBV2 with TRBJ2-3, with 13 bases matching TRBD2. With V trimmed by 8 bases and J by 5 bases, 7 bases remained unmatched. The CDR3 is 15 residues long. CDR1 and CDR2 from the germline V gene are SNHLY and FYNNEI. The CDR3 DNA reads TGTGCCAGCCATGAACTAGCGGGGGGGCAAGATACGCAGTATTTT. Translation: CASHELAGGQDTQYF.

This chain connects TRBV2 to TRBJ1-1, with D uncertain. This CDR3 has 13 residues. With 4 bases removed from V and 7 bases from J, the gap between germline ends came to 13 bases. The germline gives CDR1 SNHLY, CDR2 FYNNEI. The CDR3 nucleotides are TGTGCCAGCAGTGCGTCTGGAAGGATTGAAGCTTTCTTT. Translated: CASSASGRIEAFF.

The V call is TRBV4-3, the J call TRBJ2-5; D may be TRBD1 (5 bases). Germline CDR1 is LGHNA and CDR2 is YSLEER. The CDR3 totals 16 residues. V lost 6 bases and J 1 base, leaving 18 bases between the germline ends. The CDR3 region has the DNA TGCGCCAGCAGTCGCCATAAGTTGGGGCTCCAAGAGACCCAGTACTTC. Encoded protein: CASSRHKLGLQETQYF.

This clonotype was observed a few times. A much larger clone is a single base away; this may be a read error. This rearrangement joins TRBV29-1 to TRBJ2-7; D is perhaps TRBD2 (5 bases). The CDR3 consists of 11 residues. CDR1 is SQVTM, CDR2 ANQGSEA, per germline. Trimming removed 4 bases from V and 6 bases from J, with 10 bases in between. CDR3 protein: CSVVDYREQYF. DNA of the CDR3: TGCAGCGTTGTTGACTACCGCGAGCAGTACTTC.

About this clonotype: At one boundary the junction diverges from the germline segment, which might be a read error. This chain links TRBV9 with TRBJ2-3; D remains ambiguous. Germline CDR1 and CDR2: SGDLS and YYNGEE. The CDR3 loop spans 12 amino acids. This chain's CDR3 is CASCVVSGTQYF. The CDR3 DNA sequence: TGTGCCAGCTGCGTAGTTTCAGGTACGCAGTATTTT. The variable domain in full, with the rest retrieved from reference TRBV9 and TRBJ2-3, is DSGVTQTPKHLITATGQRVTLRCSPRSGDLSVYWYQQSLDQGLQFLIQYYNGEERAKGNILERFSAQQFPDLHSELNLSSLELGDSALYFCASCVVSGTQYFGPGTRLTVL.

On this clonotype: At one end the junction does not follow the germline gene, possibly because of a read error. The chain carries TRBV24-1 and TRBJ2-3; 11 positions agree with TRBD2. This CDR3 spans 17 amino acids. The V gene's germline CDR1 is KGHDR and CDR2 SFDVKD. The CDR3 sequence is CATSGLTTSGETGTQYF. The DNA of the CDR3 is TGTGCCACCAGTGGCCTCACGACTAGCGGGGAGACAGGTACGCAGTATTTT.

Here the CDR3 DNA reads TGTGCCAGCAGCTATTGGCGGACAGGGGTTGAGACCCAGTACTTC. As protein: CASSYWRTGVETQYF. V and J are TRBV12-3 or TRBV12-4 and TRBJ2-5, with 9 nucleotides matching TRBD1. This CDR3 spans 15 amino acids. J gave up 5 bases and V 6 bases, and 10 bases lay outside the gene matches.

The gene calls are TRBV19 and TRBJ2-5; TRBD2 aligns across 7 bases. The CDR3 covers 15 residues. The V segment lost 7 bases and the J segment 2 bases; nucleotides outside the gene matches: 10. CDR1 LNHDA and CDR2 SQIVND come from the germline V gene (reference sequence). The CDR3 is CASTLGGGAQETQYF. As DNA, the CDR3 is TGTGCCAGTACGCTCGGCGGGGGTGCTCAAGAGACCCAGTACTTC.

This chain uses TRBV12-3 or TRBV12-4 with TRBJ1-2; D uncertain. This CDR3 has 13 residues. The germline V and J ends were trimmed by 1 base and 0 bases, with 3 bases remaining between them. CDR3 in DNA: TGTGCCAGCAGTTTAGTAACTAACTATGGCTACACCTTC. Translating gives CASSLVTNYGYTF.

The chain links TRBV7-6 to TRBJ1-1; weak D call: TRBD1 (6 bases). The V gene's germline CDR1 is SGHVS and CDR2 FNYEAQ. The CDR3 is 16 residues long. V was trimmed by 1 base and J by 3 bases, leaving 15 bases between them. CDR3 nucleotides: TGTGCCAGCAGCTTAGAATATCTCAGGGGAGACACTGAAGCTTTCTTT. It yields the protein CASSLEYLRGDTEAFF.

This clonotype was detected ten times or more. The chain couples TRBV20-1 to TRBJ1-5; possible D gene TRBD1, 5 bases. With 6 bases removed from V and 4 bases from J, the gap between germline ends came to 16 bases. The CDR3 extends over 14 amino acids. Looked up from germline, CDR1 is DFQATT and CDR2 is SNEGSKA (reference sequence). The CDR3 is CSAIPGPRNQPQHF. The CDR3 nucleotides read TGCAGTGCAATTCCGGGACCGCGAAATCAGCCCCAGCATTTT.

The chain is built from TRBV9 and TRBJ1-1, with unresolved D. Germline CDR1 and CDR2: SGDLS and YYNGEE. V was pared by 0 bases and J by 6 bases, with 9 bases between. CDR3 length equals 13 residues. The CDR3 reads CASSVDVKPEAFF. The CDR3 DNA reads TGTGCCAGCAGCGTAGATGTCAAGCCTGAAGCTTTCTTT.

This clonotype has just a few counts. The chain is built from TRBV28 and TRBJ2-1; TRBD1 might be the D (6 bases). The CDR3 has 15 residues. Germline CDR1 and CDR2: MDHEN and SYDVKM. Trimming removed 10 bases from V and 3 bases from J, with 19 bases in between. CDR3 protein: CATILAGAGYNEQFF. CDR3 DNA: TGTGCCACCATACTGGCAGGGGCGGGCTACAATGAGCAGTTCTTC.

The table lists this clonotype with many counts. V gene TRBV4-2 combines with J gene TRBJ2-3, with TRBD2 matching 11 bases. The CDR3 sequence is 16 residues long. The V gene's germline CDR1 is LGHNA and CDR2 YNFKEQ. V lost 0 bases, J lost 4 bases, and 3 bases stayed unmatched. The CDR3 coding sequence is TGTGCCAGCAGCCAAGAAGCTAGCGGGGGGTCAGATACGCAGTATTTT. Protein: CASSQEASGGSDTQYF.

This chain uses TRBV4-1 with TRBJ1-5; 9 bases map to TRBD1. This CDR3 has 18 residues. Germline V CDR1 and CDR2: MGHRA, YSYEKL. The V and J ends lost 0 bases and 3 bases, in that order; junction bases with no gene match: 9. As DNA, the CDR3 is TGCGCCAGCAGCCAAGAAATTGCGACAGGGGGATACAATCAGCCCCAGCATTTT. Its protein product is CASSQEIATGGYNQPQHF.

Only a few counts were recorded for this clonotype. The chain uses TRBV19 and TRBJ1-5, with 9 bases lining up with TRBD1. CDR3 length: 16 amino acids. V shed 3 bases, J shed 2 bases, and the junction held 5 bases outside the gene matches. Germline CDR1 LNHDA, CDR2 SQIVND (reference sequence). In nucleotides, the CDR3 is TGTGCCAGTAGTATCTCCACAGGGGGCGGCAATCAGCCCCAGCATTTT. Amino acid sequence: CASSISTGGGNQPQHF. Combining the CDR3 with reference TRBV19 and TRBJ1-5 gives the whole variable domain DGGITQSPKYLFRKEGQNVTLSCEQNLNHDAMYWYRQDPGQGLRLIYYSQIVNDFQKGDIAEGYSVSREKKESFPLTVTSAQKNPTAFYLCASSISTGGGNQPQHFGDGTRLSIL.

To note about this clonotype: A read error may be the cause here, since a much bigger clone is one base away. The rearrangement links TRBV3-1 to TRBJ2-5, with 7 bases identical to TRBD1. Germline V gives CDR1 LGHDT, CDR2 YNNKEL (reference sequence). The V gene end was trimmed by 4 bases and the J gene end by 7 bases; junction bases not matched to a gene: 12. CDR3 length: 15 residues. The CDR3, as DNA: TGTGCCAGCAGCCCCTCAAGGGGGCAAGGAGGGACCCAGTACTTC. It translates to CASSPSRGQGGTQYF.

This clonotype has a count of ten or more. V gene TRBV5-1 combines with J gene TRBJ2-5; unclear D gene. Germline values: CDR1 SGHRS, CDR2 YFSETQ. V gave up 0 bases and J gave up 5 bases, with 14 bases separating them. The CDR3 runs to 15 residues. CDR3 loop: CASSLESRAEETQYF. CDR3 DNA: TGCGCCAGCAGCTTGGAGTCCCGGGCCGAGGAGACCCAGTACTTC.

This clonotype was counted only a few times. The J gene is TRBJ1-1, the V gene TRBV28; D gene uncertain. The CDR3 has 12 residues. CDR1 and CDR2 (germline): MDHEN, SYDVKM. V gave up 7 bases and J gave up 4 bases, with 10 bases separating them. The CDR3 region is CASTPRGTEAFF. Written as DNA, the CDR3 is TGTGCCAGCACCCCACGGGGCACTGAAGCTTTCTTT.

This clonotype was observed a few times. This sequence joins TRBV7-2 and TRBJ1-1, with D unresolved. The CDR3 runs 13 residues. Germline lookup yields CDR1 SGHTA and CDR2 FQGNSA. The germline V and J ends were trimmed by 5 bases and 3 bases, with 10 bases remaining between them. The CDR3 here is CASSAQFYTEAFF. The CDR3 DNA is TGTGCCAGCAGCGCACAGTTTTACACTGAAGCTTTCTTT.